The clone carrying this T cell receptor (beta chain) was seen ten or more times. Its antigen is not known. Each 10 ml fresh peripheral blood draw supplied the PBMCs. This record belongs to a study of T cells in Graves' hyperthyroidism and ophthalmopathy. Study-wide results and limits: Through a model of 13 V-J features, ophthalmopathy was separated from stable hyperthyroidism.

Researchers took RNA transcripts and amplified the TCR beta CDR3 regions from them. First-round RT-PCR targeting the TCR CDR3 was performed with the HTBI primer set. Each CDR3 protein is one row after TCRdb ran MiXCR on the multiplex PCR reads. This table has around 350,000 distinct CDR3 sequences, about a sixth appearing once. V gave up 5 bases and J gave up 2 bases; unmatched junction bases: 5. Germline values: CDR1 MNHEY, CDR2 SMNVEV (reference sequence). This CDR3 is 15 amino acids long. The sequence derives from a woman younger than 45 with Graves' hyperthyroidism that later progressed to Graves' ophthalmopathy. The sample comprised blood. J is TRBJ2-7 and V is TRBV27; TRBD2 agrees at 11 bases. Here the CDR3 DNA reads TGTGCCAGCAGTCCGATAGCGGGGGGGCCCTACGAGCAGTACTTC. Translating gives CASSPIAGGPYEQYF.